A single sample is the source of the 16 T cell receptor beta chains below, sequenced in a study of blood T cell repertoires in COVID-19. Data came from immunoSEQ multiplex PCR; TCRdb stores just in-frame clones and leaves some out. The sample includes about 130,000 clones, approximately 86% of them seen just once. The material sequenced was PBMCs or T cells enriched from blood (not recorded which). These receptors came from a woman aged 50 to 60 who had recovered from COVID-19.

The genes are TRBV4-3 and TRBJ2-7; 7 nucleotides align to TRBD1. The CDR3 is made up of 14 amino acids. V was pared by 0 bases and J by 2 bases, with 1 base of the junction left unmatched. CDR1 is LGHNA, CDR2 YSLEER, per germline. CDR3 nucleotides: TGCGCCAGCAGCCAAGACGGGACAGCCTACGAGCAGTACTTC. This gives the protein CASSQDGTAYEQYF.

This sequence joins TRBV19 and TRBJ2-2, with TRBD1 identical over 7 bases. Germline assignment: CDR1 LNHDA and CDR2 SQIVND (reference sequence). The CDR3 loop spans 15 amino acids. J was trimmed by 4 bases and V by 5 bases; bases with no gene match: 7. CDR3 nucleotide sequence: TGTGCCAGTAGTGCTTCGGGGACAGTCACCGGGGAGCTGTTTTTT. Translation gives CASSASGTVTGELFF.

This chain links TRBV19 with TRBJ1-6, with TRBD1 identical over 11 bases. The trim removed 5 bases at V and 7 bases at J, leaving 10 bases unmatched. Germline lookup yields CDR1 LNHDA and CDR2 SQIVND (reference sequence). CDR3 length: 17 amino acids. As DNA, the CDR3 is TGTGCCAGTAGTTCTTGGACAGGGGGCGCGAAGAATTCACCCCTCCACTTT. Amino acids: CASSSWTGGAKNSPLHF.

On this clone itself: In the same sample, other DNA sequences code for this CDR3. This chain joins TRBV5-4 and TRBJ2-4, with D possibly matching TRBD1 (6 bases). Germline V gives CDR1 SGHNT, CDR2 YYREEE (reference sequence). The CDR3 has 18 amino acids. Trimming stripped 0 bases from V and 0 bases from J, with 16 bases between. CDR3 DNA sequence: TGTGCCAGCAGCTTGGTCCGGGCGGACAGCTTAGCCAAAAACATTCAGTACTTC. Translating gives CASSLVRADSLAKNIQYF. The variable domain in full, with the rest retrieved from reference TRBV5-4 and TRBJ2-4, is ETGVTQSPTHLIKTRGQQVTLRCSSQSGHNTVSWYQQALGQGPQFIFQYYREEENGRGNFPPRFSGLQFPNYSSELNVNALELDDSALYLCASSLVRADSLAKNIQYFGAGTRLSVL.

The V and J genes are TRBV7-2 and TRBJ2-5; 10 bases are shared with TRBD2. This CDR3 comprises 15 residues. Trimming took 4 bases from V and 2 from J; bases not matched to a gene: 4. Germline V CDR1 and CDR2: SGHTA, FQGNSA. This chain's CDR3 is CASSSNSGGQETQYF. For the CDR3, the DNA is TGTGCCAGCAGCTCAAATAGCGGGGGGCAAGAGACCCAGTACTTC.

The J gene is TRBJ2-1, the V gene TRBV15; 14 bases align to TRBD2. The CDR3 extends over 16 amino acids. The V segment lost 3 bases and the J segment 10 bases; nucleotides outside the gene matches: 8. CDR1 LNHNV and CDR2 YYDKDF come from the germline V gene (reference sequence). CDR3 nucleotides: TGTGCCACCAGCAGGGAAGGGACTAGCGGGGGCCACGAGCAGTTCTTC. It translates to CATSREGTSGGHEQFF.

The chain couples TRBV18 to TRBJ2-1, with D perhaps TRBD1 (6 bases). Germline V lookup: CDR1 KGHSH, CDR2 LQKENI. The V end lost 5 bases, the J end lost 0 bases, and 14 bases lay between the germline ends. This CDR3 comprises 16 residues. The DNA for the CDR3 is TGTGCCAGCTCATTATACCAGGGGCACTCCTACAATGAGCAGTTCTTC. As protein: CASSLYQGHSYNEQFF. The full variable domain, in which reference TRBV18 and TRBJ2-1 provide the parts outside the CDR3, is NAGVMQNPRHLVRRRGQEARLRCSPMKGHSHVYWYRQLPEEGLKFMVYLQKENIIDESGMPKERFSAEFPKEGPSILRIQQVVRGDSAAYFCASSLYQGHSYNEQFFGPGTRLTVL.

The gene calls are TRBV25-1 and TRBJ2-7, with 7 bases matching TRBD1. This CDR3 is built from 16 residues. The junction had 13 bases not matched to a gene; V was cut back by 6 bases and J by 2 bases. Per germline, CDR1 MGHDK and CDR2 SYGVNS. The CDR3 nucleotides are TGTGCCAGCAGCCCACCGACAGGGCAGGGGCCCTACGAGCAGTACTTC. Residues: CASSPPTGQGPYEQYF.

V usage is TRBV10-3 and J usage is TRBJ1-4; 7 positions agree with TRBD1. The CDR3 sequence is 14 residues long. The J segment lost 4 bases and the V segment lost 6 bases, leaving 5 bases of the junction unmatched. CDR1 is ENHRY and CDR2 is SYGVKD in the germline V gene. For the CDR3, the DNA is TGTGCCATCAGCTCGGGACAGCATAATGAAAAACTGTTTTTT. Encoded protein: CAISSGQHNEKLFF.

The V and J genes are TRBV10-1 and TRBJ1-4, with D possibly matching TRBD1 (5 bases). The CDR3 runs 17 residues. Germline loops: CDR1 WNHNN, CDR2 SYGVQD (reference sequence). The ends were cut back, 6 bases at V and 0 bases at J, with 17 bases in the middle. CDR3 amino acids: CASRQDNKTATNEKLFF. CDR3 DNA: TGCGCCAGCAGACAGGACAATAAGACTGCAACTAATGAAAAACTGTTTTTT.

The chain couples TRBV19 to TRBJ1-2, with TRBD1 as a possible D gene (6 bases). The CDR3 is 14 amino acids. Germline V gene lookup returns CDR1 LNHDA and CDR2 SQIVND (reference sequence). CDR3 loop: CVLLGGREHYGYTF. In DNA, the CDR3 is TGTGTATTACTTGGGGGCAGAGAACACTATGGCTACACCTTC.

The V gene is TRBV21-1, the J gene TRBJ1-5; the table assigns TRBD1, which was not confirmed against the DNA. TRBV21-1 is a pseudogene. CDR3 length equals 15 residues. CDR3 bases: TGTGCCAGCCGGGACAGCCCGCTTGGCAATCAGCCCCAGCATTTT. This codes for CASRDSPLGNQPQHF.

The CDR3 DNA follows: TGCGCCAGCAGCTCGGGACAGGCTAACTATGGCTACACCTTC. It is translated as CASSSGQANYGYTF. The V and J genes are TRBV5-1 and TRBJ1-2, with TRBD1 matching over 8 bases. The CDR3 loop spans 14 amino acids. Germline CDR1 is SGHRS and CDR2 is YFSETQ. The V and J ends lost 3 bases and 0 bases, in that order; junction bases with no gene match: 1.

The chain combines TRBV5-4 with TRBJ1-2; D is undetermined. This CDR3 spans 12 amino acids. Germline lookup yields CDR1 SGHNT and CDR2 YYREEE (reference sequence). Trimming left V 3 bases short and J 8 bases short, with 11 bases between. CDR3 sequence: CASSSREGGYTF. CDR3 DNA sequence: TGTGCCAGCAGCTCCCGGGAAGGAGGCTACACCTTC.

CDR3 in DNA: TGTGCCAGTAGTATCGGGACAGTCTTTCTCAACTATGGCTACACCTTC. Translated, it gives CASSIGTVFLNYGYTF. The rearrangement joins TRBV19 to TRBJ1-2; 7 bases line up with TRBD1. CDR3 size: 16 residues. The V gene end was trimmed by 3 bases and the J gene end by 2 bases; junction bases not matched to a gene: 9. Germline V CDR1 and CDR2: LNHDA, SQIVND (reference sequence). Using reference TRBV19 and TRBJ1-2 for the parts outside the CDR3, the full variable domain is DGGITQSPKYLFRKEGQNVTLSCEQNLNHDAMYWYRQDPGQGLRLIYYSQIVNDFQKGDIAEGYSVSREKKESFPLTVTSAQKNPTAFYLCASSIGTVFLNYGYTFGSGTRLTVV.

J is TRBJ1-2 and V is TRBV6-2 or TRBV6-3; no clear D. This CDR3 comprises 13 residues. V lost 2 bases to trimming and J lost 2 bases, with 6 bases between them. Germline V CDR1 and CDR2: MNHEY, SVGEGT. CDR3 residues: CASSYPINYGYTF. The CDR3 bases are TGTGCCAGCAGTTACCCAATCAACTATGGCTACACCTTC.